This T cell receptor beta chain was profiled in a study of T cell responses to AZD1222 COVID-19 vaccine. Clones were read by immunoSEQ multiplex PCR, and TCRdb kept only the in-frame ones, dropping some. Of roughly 180,000 clones listed, roughly 92% were seen once; the top ten hold 1.7%. The study, taken as a whole, reports: Donors were mostly white British, more females; clonal diversity possibly underestimated. The study identified only five or six AZD1222 recipients as seropositive at baseline. Repertoire sampling occurred only after the peak T cell response.

A remark on this clone: Its antigen is as yet unknown.

The CDR3 is made up of 16 amino acids. Unmatched junction bases numbered 12, after V lost 4 bases and J lost 6 bases. Germline CDR1 reads SGHDT; CDR2 reads YYEEEE. This clonotype originated in an adult who received the AZD1222 COVID-19 vaccine. The material sequenced was peripheral blood, taken 28 days after the second AZD1222 dose. The V gene is TRBV5-6, the J gene TRBJ1-2; 10 bases map to TRBD1. The CDR3, as DNA: TGTGCCAGCAGCCTCGGGACAGGGGTATTGGGGAATGGCTACACCTTC. This gives the protein CASSLGTGVLGNGYTF.